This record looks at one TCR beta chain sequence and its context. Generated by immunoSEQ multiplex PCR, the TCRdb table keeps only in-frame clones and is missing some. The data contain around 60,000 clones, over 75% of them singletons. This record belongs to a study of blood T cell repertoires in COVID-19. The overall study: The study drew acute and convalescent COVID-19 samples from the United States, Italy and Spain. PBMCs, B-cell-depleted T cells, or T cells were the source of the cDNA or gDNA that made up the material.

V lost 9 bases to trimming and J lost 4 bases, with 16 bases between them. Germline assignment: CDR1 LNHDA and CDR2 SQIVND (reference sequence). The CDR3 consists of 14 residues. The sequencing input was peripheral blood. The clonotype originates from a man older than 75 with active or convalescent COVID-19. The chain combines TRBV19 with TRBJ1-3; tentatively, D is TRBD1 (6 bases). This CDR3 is CASARGGSGNTIYF. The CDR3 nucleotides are TGTGCCAGCGCGAGGGGGGGTTCCGGAAACACCATATATTTT.